The text below deals with one TCR beta chain. The antigen it recognizes is unknown. No per-base quality is available; no much larger clone lies one base away. These data belong to a study of CD8 T cells in Susac syndrome (dated by TCRdb to about 2019). The study in broad terms: The study used repertoire sequencing to test whether antigen drove CD8+ T cell activation and differentiation in Susac syndrome.

From a lookup of the germline V gene, CDR1 and CDR2 are MNHEY and SVGAGI. V and J lose 7 bases and 7 bases, and a span of 23 bases separates them. There are 15 amino acids in the CDR3, from cysteine to phenylalanine inclusive. CDR3 DNA is the only sequence kept; it has 45 bases, read in frame from the first base. General conclusions and limits of the study: The number of individuals in the TCR sequencing and HLA analysis was acknowledged as relatively small.

RNA was extracted with the RNeasy kit and roughly 0.45 to 1 ug was reverse transcribed using random hexamers. The immunoSEQ multiplex PCR assay, which covers 54 Vbeta and 13 Jbeta segments, was used to amplify TCR beta CDR3 regions. PCR amplification bias was corrected using a synthetic template baseline for primer optimization and computational correction. Turning to the authors' computational methods: Only productive sequences were kept, with reads annotated to V, D and J genes according to IMGT and analyzed in immunoSEQ Analyzer. Clonality was calculated as one minus the Shannon entropy normalized by log2 of the number of productive unique sequences. For each patient and control, public and private clones were evaluated among the 100 most prevalent clones. Clones were defined as Susac-specific when absent from the healthy and MS cohorts, from over a thousand published viral clones and from other ImmuneACCESS disease sequences. TCRdb reprocessing: public reads trimmed at Q25 with fastp, clones called with MiXCR, in-frame beta chains kept. Each entry merges the rows of one CDR3 protein and shows their most common DNA and genes. None of the V and J calls come from the authors' own analysis; TCRdb made them. The sample yields about 110,000 distinct CDR3 sequences; 90% to 98% were counted once. In total, the top ten clones hold approximately 0.093% of the sample.

Peripheral blood CD8+ and CD4+ T cells from healthy donors, Susac syndrome patients and multiple sclerosis patients were profiled using high-throughput TCR beta sequencing. Healthy donors were included as age- and sex-matched controls. Bulk CD8+ and CD4+ T cells were purified by magnetic negative isolation, while CD8+ TEMRA cells were enriched using FACS. Blood was collected in EDTA tubes and processed within 24 hours, with PBMCs isolated through density gradient centrifugation. PBMCs intended for TCR sequencing were frozen in liquid nitrogen and were later thawed in a 37 degrees C water bath. Purity of sorted or isolated CD4+, CD8+ and CD8+ TEMRA cells was at least 90%.

The TCR sequence derives from a human donor in good health. Sequencing input: CD4+ T cells from PBMCs. The V gene is TRBV6-5 and the J gene is TRBJ2-7; the best D guess is TRBD1, with 6 bases matching. The DNA reads as follows: TGTGCCAGCACAAAGGGGACAAATCTTGTTCTGGAGCAGTACTTC. It translates to CASTKGTNLVLEQYF.